This T cell receptor (beta chain) derives from a study of blood T cell repertoires in COVID-19. For recovered donors of Cohort 3, there were two negative PCRs, clearance, or symptom resolution. Germline CDR1 is MGHDK and CDR2 is SYGVNS. Trimming at V came to 3 bases and at J to 1 base, leaving 4 bases not matched to a gene. This CDR3 contains 16 residues. Sequencing was performed with immunoSEQ multiplex PCR; in TCRdb, only in-frame clones are kept and a portion is missing. The data contain about 250,000 clones, approximately 83% of them singletons. The sample comprised PBMCs or T cells enriched from blood (not recorded which). The clonotype was recovered from a man in his forties or fifties who had recovered from COVID-19. The chain joins TRBV25-1 to TRBJ2-3, with TRBD1 matching 10 bases. The DNA for the CDR3 is TGTGCCAGCAGTGATTCCGGGACAGGGGGCACAGATACGCAGTATTTT. Its protein product is CASSDSGTGGTDTQYF.